These 20 T cell receptor beta chains were all obtained from the same sample, sequenced in a study of CD8 T cells in Susac syndrome. Reverse transcription of roughly 0.5 to 1 ug RNA used random hexamers. From the immunoSEQ multiplex PCR reads, TCRdb called clonotypes with MiXCR, one entry per CDR3 protein. The table has about 85,000 distinct CDR3 sequences, around 93% seen once. Sequencing was performed on CD8+ T cells from PBMCs. These receptors were obtained from a human donor with Susac syndrome.

The V gene is TRBV20-1, the J gene TRBJ2-7; D is undetermined. This CDR3 contains 13 residues. Germline V gene lookup returns CDR1 DFQATT and CDR2 SNEGSKA (reference sequence). The germline V and J ends were trimmed by 5 bases and 1 base, with 12 bases remaining between them. CDR3 residues: CSAPQAHSYEQYF. CDR3 coding DNA: TGCAGTGCTCCCCAGGCTCATTCCTACGAGCAGTACTTC.

This chain uses TRBV5-1 with TRBJ2-2; D is ambiguous. CDR1 is SGHRS, CDR2 YFSETQ, per germline. The V and J ends lost 2 bases and 4 bases respectively, with 3 bases between them. This CDR3 contains 12 residues. CDR3 loop: CASSFTTGELFF. The CDR3 DNA reads as TGCGCCAGCAGCTTCACCACCGGGGAGCTGTTTTTT.

The V and J genes are TRBV11-2 and TRBJ2-2; D not certain. Germline V gene sequence: CDR1 SGHAT, CDR2 FQNNGV. V gave up 6 bases and J gave up 7 bases, with 6 bases separating them. The CDR3 totals 11 residues. In DNA form, the CDR3 reads TGTGCCAGCAGATCGGTCGGGGAGCTGTTTTTT. As protein: CASRSVGELFF.

The V and J genes are TRBV24-1 and TRBJ2-6; D is uncertain. Germline CDR1 is KGHDR and CDR2 is SFDVKD. V was pared by 1 base and J by 5 bases, with 14 bases between. The length of the CDR3 is 17 residues. The DNA of the CDR3 is TGTGCCACCAGTGATTTCCGGGCAGCCGGGCGGGCCAACGTCCTGACTTTC. Its translation: CATSDFRAAGRANVLTF.

The count of this clonotype is one. This sequence joins TRBV20-1 and TRBJ2-1; TRBD1 matches at 8 bases. Germline CDR1 reads DFQATT; CDR2 reads SNEGSKA (reference sequence). The CDR3 spans 16 residues. V was clipped by 6 bases and J by 8 bases; unmatched bases: 18. The CDR3 DNA sequence: TGCAGTGCCCGCTACAACCGACAGGGGATGAGCCATGAGCAGTTCTTC. The encoded protein is CSARYNRQGMSHEQFF.

This chain uses TRBV4-3 with TRBJ2-5; 10 bases agree with TRBD2. This CDR3 is 18 amino acids long. CDR1 is LGHNA and CDR2 is YSLEER in the germline V gene. J gave up 4 bases and V 3 bases, and 14 bases lay outside the gene matches. Written as DNA, the CDR3 is TGCGCCAGCAGCCAGAACCCGGGGCCAGCGGGAGGGCCAGAGACCCAGTACTTC. Translation gives CASSQNPGPAGGPETQYF.

This clonotype is a singleton in its sample. The rearrangement joins TRBV13 to TRBJ2-7, with D unclear. V dropped 7 bases and J dropped 1 base, with 14 bases sitting between them. The CDR3 is made up of 14 amino acids. Germline loops: CDR1 PRHDT, CDR2 FYEKMQ (reference sequence). In DNA, the CDR3 is TGTGCCAGCAAGGGATCCGGGCAGTCCTACGAGCAGTACTTC. Amino acid sequence: CASKGSGQSYEQYF.

This chain connects TRBV12-3 or TRBV12-4 to TRBJ2-5; no firm D call. V dropped 5 bases and J dropped 5 bases, with 12 bases sitting between them. The CDR3 is made up of 13 amino acids. In DNA form, the CDR3 reads TGTGCCAGCAGTCTTGGAGTAGGGGAGACCCAGTACTTC. Translated: CASSLGVGETQYF.

V usage is TRBV9 and J usage is TRBJ2-7; the D is unclear. The V end was cut by 3 bases, the J end by 3 bases, with 10 bases between. This CDR3 has 13 amino acids. Germline CDR1 SGDLS, CDR2 YYNGEE. The DNA of the CDR3 is TGTGCCAGCAGCGACCGTTTCGACTACGAGCAGTACTTC. Encoded protein: CASSDRFDYEQYF.

CDR3 amino acids: CATSRDRAGYGDTQYF. The CDR3 nucleotides are TGTGCCACCAGCAGAGATCGGGCCGGCTACGGAGATACGCAGTATTTT. The chain carries TRBV15 and TRBJ2-3; D unclear. Germline lookup yields CDR1 LNHNV and CDR2 YYDKDF (reference sequence). This CDR3 has 16 residues. V lost 0 bases and J 5 bases, leaving 15 bases between the germline ends.

The chain couples TRBV28 to TRBJ2-5, with D possibly TRBD1 on 6 matching bases. V lost 3 bases, J lost 4 bases, and 12 bases lay in between. The CDR3 sequence is 14 residues long. Germline CDR1 reads MDHEN; CDR2 reads SYDVKM. Here the CDR3 reads CASSFQGLGETQYF. CDR3 coding DNA: TGTGCCAGCAGTTTTCAGGGGCTCGGAGAGACCCAGTACTTC.

The CDR3 DNA sequence: TGTGCCAGCAGCCCCGGCGAATTGGAGTTCTTC. Its protein is CASSPGELEFF. The chain joins TRBV7-8 to TRBJ2-1; no clear D gene. Germline CDR1 is SGHVS and CDR2 is FQNEAQ. Trimming took off 5 bases at V and 14 bases at J, with 13 bases between the two ends. The CDR3 loop spans 11 amino acids.

This chain links TRBV20-1 with TRBJ1-4; the D gene is possibly TRBD1 (6 bases). V was clipped by 4 bases and J by 3 bases, with 12 bases between them. Germline-derived CDR1 and CDR2 are DFQATT and SNEGSKA (reference sequence). The CDR3 has 14 residues. CDR3 in amino acids: CSATGDIPNEKLFF. CDR3 nucleotide sequence: TGCAGTGCTACGGGGGACATACCTAATGAAAAACTGTTTTTT.

The V call is TRBV9, the J call TRBJ1-2; a weak D match, TRBD1 (5 bases). V shed 2 bases and J shed 5 bases, with 7 bases lying between them. The CDR3 is 12 residues long. Germline V lookup: CDR1 SGDLS, CDR2 YYNGEE. CDR3 sequence reads: CASSVTAYGYTF. In nucleotides, the CDR3 is TGTGCCAGCAGCGTGACAGCTTATGGCTACACCTTC.

J is TRBJ2-7 and V is TRBV11-1, with TRBD1 matching 11 bases. V shed 6 bases and J 3 bases; nucleotides not matched to a gene: 4. This CDR3 is 14 amino acids long. Germline CDR1 is SGHAT and CDR2 is FQDESV (reference sequence). The CDR3 loop is CASRAGTGGYEQYF. CDR3 coding DNA: TGTGCCAGCAGGGCCGGGACAGGGGGCTACGAGCAGTACTTC.

This clonotype was recorded only once. This rearrangement joins TRBV4-3 to TRBJ2-3; D may correspond to TRBD1 or TRBD2 (5 bases each). Germline CDR1 reads LGHNA; CDR2 reads YSLEER. V was trimmed by 9 bases and J by 3 bases, leaving 13 bases between them. This CDR3 has 13 amino acids. Written as DNA, the CDR3 is TGCGCCAGTTCCCTGAGGGGAACAGATACGCAGTATTTT. Its protein product is CASSLRGTDTQYF.

For the CDR3, the DNA is TGTGCCAGCAGCCCCCGTCCGGGGGCGCTTGGGGTTCCAGAGACCCAGTACTTC. This encodes CASSPRPGALGVPETQYF. The chain links TRBV3-1 to TRBJ2-5, with D tentatively TRBD1 or TRBD2 (6 bases each). This CDR3 is 18 amino acids long. Trimming took 4 bases from V and 4 from J, leaving 25 bases between them. Germline lookup yields CDR1 LGHDT and CDR2 YNNKEL (reference sequence).

The chain carries TRBV5-1 and TRBJ2-1; a weak D match, TRBD1 (5 bases). Trimming took 7 bases from V and 0 from J, leaving 14 bases between them. CDR3 length: 15 residues. The germline V gene has CDR1 SGHRS and CDR2 YFSETQ. The CDR3 sequence: CASGQGRASYNEQFF. The CDR3 DNA follows: TGCGCCAGCGGTCAGGGCAGGGCCTCCTACAATGAGCAGTTCTTC. The full variable domain, with the rest looked up from reference TRBV5-1 and TRBJ2-1, is KAGVTQTPRYLIKTRGQQVTLSCSPISGHRSVSWYQQTPGQGLQFLFEYFSETQRNKGNFPGRFSGRQFSNSRSEMNVSTLELGDSALYLCASGQGRASYNEQFFGPGTRLTVL.

The J gene is TRBJ2-1, the V gene TRBV28; D is perhaps TRBD2 (6 bases). Germline V CDR1 and CDR2: MDHEN, SYDVKM. The CDR3 sequence is 16 residues long. Trimming removed 2 bases at V and 5 bases at J, with 16 bases between. The CDR3 here is CASSLGPEGSDNEQFF. CDR3 nucleotides: TGTGCCAGCAGTTTAGGTCCGGAGGGTTCCGACAATGAGCAGTTCTTC.

The V gene is TRBV5-6, the J gene TRBJ2-1; TRBD2 matches at 10 bases. The CDR3 totals 16 residues. Trimming removed 4 bases from V and 3 bases from J; junction bases left unmatched: 7. Germline values: CDR1 SGHDT, CDR2 YYEEEE. CDR3 sequence (DNA): TGTGCCAGCAGCCACAGGACTAGCGGAGACTACAATGAGCAGTTCTTC. Translated: CASSHRTSGDYNEQFF.